The 3 T cell receptor beta chains below all came from one sample that was sequenced in a study of blood T cell repertoires in COVID-19. Sequencing used immunoSEQ multiplex PCR; TCRdb keeps in-frame clones, though not all of them. The sample holds fewer than 400,000 clones, 75% to 90% seen once. The source material was PBMCs or T cells enriched from blood (not recorded which). The receptor source for this set is a man aged 25-40 years who had recovered from COVID-19.

This chain joins TRBV19 and TRBJ2-7; 7 positions match TRBD2. Germline V gene sequence: CDR1 LNHDA, CDR2 SQIVND (reference sequence). Trimming at V came to 5 bases and at J to 3 bases, leaving 7 bases not matched to a gene. The CDR3 runs to 14 residues. CDR3 sequence reads: CASSFAGEYYEQYF. CDR3 bases: TGTGCCAGTAGTTTTGCGGGAGAATACTACGAGCAGTACTTC.

This clone was recorded once. The V and J genes are TRBV11-2 and TRBJ2-3; TRBD1 aligns across 9 bases. The length of the CDR3 is 15 residues. Losses at the gene ends were 5 bases for V and 9 bases for J; bases not matched to a gene: 12. Germline CDR1 SGHAT, CDR2 FQNNGV. CDR3 coding DNA: TGTGCCAGCAGCCCAACCGGGACAGGGAGTTACACGCAGTATTTT. It specifies CASSPTGTGSYTQYF.

This clone was detected only a few times. The gene calls are TRBV5-4 and TRBJ2-5, with D perhaps matching TRBD1 (5 bases). Germline CDR1 and CDR2: SGHNT and YYREEE (reference sequence). Trimming stripped 2 bases from V and 10 bases from J, with 18 bases between. CDR3 size: 14 residues. The CDR3 bases are TGTGCCAGCAGCTTTTTAGGGGATCTCCCTCGCCAGTACTTC. Translated, it gives CASSFLGDLPRQYF.